This section outlines one T cell receptor (beta chain) sequence together with its context. There are a few counts of this clonotype. Its binding antigen is unknown. Within one base of it there is no much larger clone, and no base qualities were kept. The 39 donors, aged about 6 to 95 years, were systemically healthy Caucasian individuals from Russia. Around 10 milliliters of peripheral blood were drawn from each donor into EDTA-treated Vacutainer tubes. Ficoll-Paque density-gradient centrifugation was used to isolate PBMCs, with at least 6.5 million obtained per sample. Total RNA was extracted from PBMCs with Trizol reagent, with at least 6 micrograms obtained per sample. For every donor, an aliquot of PBMCs went through flow cytometry to measure the percentages of naive CD45RAhigh/CD27high T cells. The data stem from a study of blood T cells in healthy people across ages (dated by TCRdb to between 2014 and 2017). Regarding the study in general: In model experiments, roughly one uniquely barcoded TCR beta cDNA molecule per two T cells was captured by template switching. To track age-related changes in TCR beta repertoire diversity, the study relied on deep sequencing normalized with unique cDNA molecular identifiers. Donors were grouped into four age groups: young (average 16 years), middle-aged (roughly 38), aged (roughly 67) and long-lived (82). To avoid experimental bias, donors of different ages were spread randomly across the sequencing lanes. The study analyzed two additional independent replicas of 1 million unique cDNA reads from the same blood draw for two donors, one aged 18 to 30 and one aged 80 or older.

Here V drops 7 bases and J drops 5 bases, and the junction holds 9 bases not matched to any gene. The CDR3 numbers 13 residues from cysteine through phenylalanine. The only DNA kept is the CDR3, 39 bases in frame from the first base. In the germline V gene, CDR1 corresponds to SQVTM and CDR2 to ANQGSEA. Library preparation employed 5' RACE. Sequencing was performed on an Illumina HiSeq 2500. A second about 7 to 12 cycle PCR used a sample-barcoded 5' primer and a J-beta primer mix. A unique molecular identifier was introduced onto each TCR beta cDNA molecule by a template-switch 5' adaptor carrying 12 random nucleotides. At least 2.5 million CDR3-containing paired-end reads were obtained from each sample. All of the RNA was converted into first-strand cDNA using the Mint cDNA synthesis kit, with a TRBC-specific oligonucleotide serving as the primer. Following uracil-DNA glycosylase treatment, all cDNA underwent a first 18-cycle PCR with the universal primers M1SS and BC2_uni_R. The study's own analysis went as follows. Normalization of each sample was performed by random selection of 1 million high-quality reads, each carrying a distinct molecular identifier. Instead of being binned into consensus sequences, reads that shared molecular identifiers were thrown out. MiTCR, with a Q25 quality threshold and the strictest error-elimination algorithm, was used for CDR3 identification, clonotype clustering and error correction. A nonparametric unseen species model using Euler transformation provided a lower-bound estimate of total TCR beta diversity. TCRdb reprocessing: public reads trimmed at Q25 with fastp, clones called with MiXCR, in-frame beta chains kept. Identical CDR3 proteins give one entry, which carries the most common genes and DNA. Clone size and V and J calls follow TCRdb, not the original study. The sample records approximately 1.5 million distinct CDR3 sequences, approximately 42% of which are singletons. Approximately 4% of the sample goes to the ten largest clones.

What the work shows at the level of the full study, not this receptor alone: Compared with the aged group, the long-lived group had more naive CD4+ T cells, fewer expanded clones and increased TCR diversity, suggesting age selection. Donor CMV infection status was unknown, potentially confounding age-related changes in expanded clonotypes. Total diversity estimates from one million sequenced T cells were considered lower bounds and underestimates. The percentage of naive T cells measured by flow cytometry correlated strongly with observed TCR beta diversity. Because profiling used bulk unsorted PBMCs, naive and antigen-experienced compartments could not be compared conclusively. Observed TCR beta diversity per million T cells fell roughly linearly with age, and a significant reduction was already apparent by age about 38.

Sequenced sample: blood. This chain joins TRBV29-1 to TRBJ1-1; 8 of the junction bases match TRBD1. The TCR sequence derives from a woman between 18 and 29 years old in good health. The DNA reads as follows: TGCAGCGGCGGACAGGGAGGATGGACTGAAGCTTTCTTT. Its product reads: CSGGQGGWTEAFF.